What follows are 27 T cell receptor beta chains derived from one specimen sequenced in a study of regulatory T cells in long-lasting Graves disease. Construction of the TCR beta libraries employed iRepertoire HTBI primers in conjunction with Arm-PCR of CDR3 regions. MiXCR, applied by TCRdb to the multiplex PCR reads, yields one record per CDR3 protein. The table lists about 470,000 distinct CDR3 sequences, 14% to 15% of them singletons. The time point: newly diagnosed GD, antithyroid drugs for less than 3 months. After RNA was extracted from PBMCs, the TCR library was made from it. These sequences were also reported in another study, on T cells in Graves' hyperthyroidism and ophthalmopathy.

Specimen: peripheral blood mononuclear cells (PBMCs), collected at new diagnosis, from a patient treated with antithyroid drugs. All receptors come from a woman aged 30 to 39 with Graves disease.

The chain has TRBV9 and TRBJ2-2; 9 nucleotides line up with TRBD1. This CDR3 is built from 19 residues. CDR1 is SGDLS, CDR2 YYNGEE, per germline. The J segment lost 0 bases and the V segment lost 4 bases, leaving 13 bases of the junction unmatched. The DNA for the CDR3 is TGTGCCAGCAGCCTCCCGGTACAGGGGGCCAACTCGAACACCGGGGAGCTGTTTTTT. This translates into CASSLPVQGANSNTGELFF.

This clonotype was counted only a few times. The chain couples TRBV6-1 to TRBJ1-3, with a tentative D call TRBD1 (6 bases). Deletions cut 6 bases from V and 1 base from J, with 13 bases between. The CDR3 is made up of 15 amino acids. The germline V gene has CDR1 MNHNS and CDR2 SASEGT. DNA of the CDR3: TGTGCCAGCAGGGAGGGGGGAGGGTCTGGAAACACCATATATTTT. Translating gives CASREGGGSGNTIYF.

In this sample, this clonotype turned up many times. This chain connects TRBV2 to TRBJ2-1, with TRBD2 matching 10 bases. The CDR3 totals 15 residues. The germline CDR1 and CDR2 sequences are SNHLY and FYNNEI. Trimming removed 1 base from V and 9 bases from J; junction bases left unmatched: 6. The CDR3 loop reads CASSEVLAGVSEQFF. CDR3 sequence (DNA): TGTGCCAGCAGTGAAGTTCTAGCGGGAGTTAGTGAGCAGTTCTTC. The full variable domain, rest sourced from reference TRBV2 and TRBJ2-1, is EPEVTQTPSHQVTQMGQEVILRCVPISNHLYFYWYRQILGQKVEFLVSFYNNEISEKSEIFDDQFSVERPDGSNFTLKIRSTKLEDSAMYFCASSEVLAGVSEQFFGPGTRLTVL.

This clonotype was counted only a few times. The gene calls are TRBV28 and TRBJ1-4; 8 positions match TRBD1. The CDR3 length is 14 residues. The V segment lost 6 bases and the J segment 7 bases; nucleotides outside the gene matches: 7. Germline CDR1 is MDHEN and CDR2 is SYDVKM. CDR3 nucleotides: TGTGCCAGCAGACGTACAGGGGGAACTGAAAAACTGTTTTTT. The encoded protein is CASRRTGGTEKLFF.

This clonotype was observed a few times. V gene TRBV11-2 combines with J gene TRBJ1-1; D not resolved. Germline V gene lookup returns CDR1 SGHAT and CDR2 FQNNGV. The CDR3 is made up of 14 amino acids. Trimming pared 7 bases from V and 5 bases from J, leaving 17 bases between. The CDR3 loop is CASIQKWPGTEAFF. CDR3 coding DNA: TGTGCCAGCATCCAAAAATGGCCAGGAACTGAAGCTTTCTTT.

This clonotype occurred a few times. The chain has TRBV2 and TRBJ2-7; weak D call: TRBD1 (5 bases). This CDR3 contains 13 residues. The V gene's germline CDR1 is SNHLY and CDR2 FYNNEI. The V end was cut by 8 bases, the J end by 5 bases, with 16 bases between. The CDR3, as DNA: TGTGCCAGCGCTCAGGGTTTGCGTGACGAGCAGTACTTC. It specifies CASAQGLRDEQYF.

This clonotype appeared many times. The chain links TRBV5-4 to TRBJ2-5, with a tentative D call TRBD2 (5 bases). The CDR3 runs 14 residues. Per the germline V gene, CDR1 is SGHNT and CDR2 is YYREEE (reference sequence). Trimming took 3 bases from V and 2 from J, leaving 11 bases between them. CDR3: CASSSEAVQETQYF. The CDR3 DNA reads TGTGCCAGCAGCTCTGAAGCGGTGCAAGAGACCCAGTACTTC.

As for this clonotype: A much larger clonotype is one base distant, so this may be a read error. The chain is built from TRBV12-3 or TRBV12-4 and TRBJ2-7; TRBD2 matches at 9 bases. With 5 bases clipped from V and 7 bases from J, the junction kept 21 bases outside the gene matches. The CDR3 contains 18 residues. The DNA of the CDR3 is TGTGCCAGCAGTGATAGCGGGAGTGGTTGGATTAGGGCCAATGAGCAGTACTTC. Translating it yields CASSDSGSGWIRANEQYF.

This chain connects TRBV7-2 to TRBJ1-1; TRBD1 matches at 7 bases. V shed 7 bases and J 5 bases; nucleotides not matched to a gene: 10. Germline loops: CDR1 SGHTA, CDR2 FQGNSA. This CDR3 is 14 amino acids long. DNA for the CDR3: TGTGCCAGCACCCAGGAGGGGGCGCTAACTGAAGCTTTCTTT. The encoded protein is CASTQEGALTEAFF.

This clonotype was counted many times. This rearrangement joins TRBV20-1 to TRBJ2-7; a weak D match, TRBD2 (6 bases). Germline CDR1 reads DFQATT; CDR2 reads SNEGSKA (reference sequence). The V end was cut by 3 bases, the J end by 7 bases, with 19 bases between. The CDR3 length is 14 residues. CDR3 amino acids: CSASLLSGDQEQYF. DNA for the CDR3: TGCAGTGCTAGTCTTCTCTCGGGAGATCAAGAGCAGTACTTC.

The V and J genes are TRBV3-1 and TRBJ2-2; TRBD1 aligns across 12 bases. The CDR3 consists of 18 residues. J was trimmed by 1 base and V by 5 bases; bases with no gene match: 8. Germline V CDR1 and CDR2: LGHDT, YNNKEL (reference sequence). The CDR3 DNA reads TGTGCCAGCAGCGCGCCGGGACAGGGGGCCCTGAACACCGGGGAGCTGTTTTTT. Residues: CASSAPGQGALNTGELFF.

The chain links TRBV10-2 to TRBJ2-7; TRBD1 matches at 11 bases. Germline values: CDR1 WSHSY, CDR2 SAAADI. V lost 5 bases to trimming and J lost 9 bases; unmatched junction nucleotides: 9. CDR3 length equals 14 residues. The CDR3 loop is CASSWDRGGTGQYF. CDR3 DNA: TGCGCCAGCAGTTGGGACAGGGGGGGAACTGGGCAGTACTTC.

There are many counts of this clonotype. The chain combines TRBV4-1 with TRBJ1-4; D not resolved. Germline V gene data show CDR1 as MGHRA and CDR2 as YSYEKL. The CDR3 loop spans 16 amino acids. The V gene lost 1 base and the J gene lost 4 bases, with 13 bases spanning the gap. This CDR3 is CASSQALAAINEKLFF. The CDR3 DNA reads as TGCGCCAGCAGCCAAGCGTTGGCAGCGATTAATGAAAAACTGTTTTTT.

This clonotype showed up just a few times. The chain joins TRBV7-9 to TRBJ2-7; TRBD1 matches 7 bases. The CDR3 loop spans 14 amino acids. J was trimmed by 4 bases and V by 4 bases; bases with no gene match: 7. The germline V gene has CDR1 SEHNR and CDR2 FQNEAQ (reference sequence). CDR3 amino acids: CASSYRQGSYEQYF. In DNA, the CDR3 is TGTGCCAGCAGCTACCGACAGGGTTCTTACGAGCAGTACTTC. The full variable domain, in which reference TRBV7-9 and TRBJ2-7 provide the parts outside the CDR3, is DTGVSQNPRHKITKRGQNVTFRCDPISEHNRLYWYRQTLGQGPEFLTYFQNEAQLEKSRLLSDRFSAERPKGSFSTLEIQRTEQGDSAMYLCASSYRQGSYEQYFGPGTRLTVT.

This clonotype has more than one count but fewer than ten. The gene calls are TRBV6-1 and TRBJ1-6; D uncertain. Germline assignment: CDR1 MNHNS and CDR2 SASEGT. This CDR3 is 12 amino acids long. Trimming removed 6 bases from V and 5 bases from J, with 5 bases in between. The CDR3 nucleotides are TGTGCCAGCAGCCCCAATAATTCACCCCTCCACTTT. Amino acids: CASSPNNSPLHF.

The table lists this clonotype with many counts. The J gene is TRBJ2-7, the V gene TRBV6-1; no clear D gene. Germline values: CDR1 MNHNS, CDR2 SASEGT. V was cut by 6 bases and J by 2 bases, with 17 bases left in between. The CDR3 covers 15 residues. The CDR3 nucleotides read TGTGCCAGCAGAGAAACAGAATTTGGGGCCTACGAGCAGTACTTC. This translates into CASRETEFGAYEQYF.

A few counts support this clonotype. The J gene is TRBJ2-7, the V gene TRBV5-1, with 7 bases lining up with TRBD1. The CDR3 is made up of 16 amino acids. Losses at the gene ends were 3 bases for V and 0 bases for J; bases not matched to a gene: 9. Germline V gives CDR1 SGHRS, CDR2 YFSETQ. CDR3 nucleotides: TGCGCCAGCAGCTCCAACCCGGGACAGACCTCCTACGAGCAGTACTTC. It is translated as CASSSNPGQTSYEQYF.

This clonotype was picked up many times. In DNA form, the CDR3 reads TGTGCCAGCAGTCCTAATGAGGAGGGACTAGCGGTCTACAATGAGCAGTTCTTC. This translates into CASSPNEEGLAVYNEQFF. The chain has TRBV27 and TRBJ2-1, with 11 bases matching TRBD2. CDR3 size: 18 residues. Looked up from germline, CDR1 is MNHEY and CDR2 is SMNVEV (reference sequence). The V gene end was trimmed by 5 bases and the J gene end by 3 bases; junction bases not matched to a gene: 12.

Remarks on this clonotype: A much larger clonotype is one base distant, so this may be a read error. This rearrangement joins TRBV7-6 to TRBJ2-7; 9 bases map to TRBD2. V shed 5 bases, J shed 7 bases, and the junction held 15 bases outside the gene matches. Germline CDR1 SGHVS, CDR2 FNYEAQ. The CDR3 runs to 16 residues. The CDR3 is CASSHVAGGQGNEQYF. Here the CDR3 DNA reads TGTGCCAGCAGCCACGTTGCGGGAGGGCAGGGCAATGAGCAGTACTTC.

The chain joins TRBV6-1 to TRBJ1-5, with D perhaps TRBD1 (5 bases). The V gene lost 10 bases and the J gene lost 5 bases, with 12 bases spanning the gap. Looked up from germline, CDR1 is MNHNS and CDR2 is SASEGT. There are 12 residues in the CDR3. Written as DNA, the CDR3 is TGTGCCACCAGAGGGGCCGATCAGCCCCAGCATTTT. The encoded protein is CATRGADQPQHF.

The CDR3 region is CSVEDRGGYGYTF. CDR3 coding DNA: TGCAGCGTTGAAGATCGGGGGGGGTATGGCTACACCTTC. V is TRBV29-1 and J is TRBJ1-2; perhaps TRBD1 as D (5 bases). The CDR3 consists of 13 residues. V lost 0 bases and J lost 5, with 10 bases in between. The V gene's germline CDR1 is SQVTM and CDR2 ANQGSEA.

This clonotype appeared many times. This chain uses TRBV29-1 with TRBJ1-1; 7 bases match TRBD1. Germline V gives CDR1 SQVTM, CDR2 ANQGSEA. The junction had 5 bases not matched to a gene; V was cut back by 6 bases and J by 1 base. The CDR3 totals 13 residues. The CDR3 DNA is TGCAGCGTGGCAGGGGGGCGGAACACTGAAGCTTTCTTT. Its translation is CSVAGGRNTEAFF. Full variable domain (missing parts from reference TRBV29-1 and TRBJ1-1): SAVISQKPSRDICQRGTSLTIQCQVDSQVTMMFWYRQQPGQSLTLIATANQGSEATYESGFVIDKFPISRPNLTFSTLTVSNMSPEDSSIYLCSVAGGRNTEAFFGQGTRLTVV.

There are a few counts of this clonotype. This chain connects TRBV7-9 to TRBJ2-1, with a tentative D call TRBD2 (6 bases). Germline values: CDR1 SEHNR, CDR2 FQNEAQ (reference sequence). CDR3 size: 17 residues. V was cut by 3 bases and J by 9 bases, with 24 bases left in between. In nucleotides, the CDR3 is TGTGCCAGCAGCTTCCCGGAGGGAGGAGGTAGCCGTGGTGAGCAGTTCTTC. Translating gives CASSFPEGGGSRGEQFF.

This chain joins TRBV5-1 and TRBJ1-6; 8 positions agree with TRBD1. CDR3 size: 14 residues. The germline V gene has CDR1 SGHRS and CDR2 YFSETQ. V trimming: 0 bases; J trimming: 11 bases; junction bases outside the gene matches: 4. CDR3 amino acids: CASSLDWTGPPLHF. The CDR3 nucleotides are TGCGCCAGCAGCTTGGATTGGACAGGGCCACCCCTCCACTTT.

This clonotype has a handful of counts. The CDR3 DNA reads TGCGCCTCTACGCGGGGGACTAACAATGAGCAGTTCTTC. It yields the protein CASTRGTNNEQFF. The chain is built from TRBV20-1 and TRBJ2-1, with 7 bases fitting TRBD2. The CDR3 length is 13 residues. Germline V gives CDR1 DFQATT, CDR2 SNEGSKA (reference sequence).

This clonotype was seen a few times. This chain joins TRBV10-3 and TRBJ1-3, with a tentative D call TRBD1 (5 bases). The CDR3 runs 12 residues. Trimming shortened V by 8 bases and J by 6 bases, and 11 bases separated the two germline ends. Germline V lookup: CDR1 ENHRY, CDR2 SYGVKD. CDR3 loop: CAIGGPKNTIYF. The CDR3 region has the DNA TGTGCCATCGGGGGACCCAAAAACACCATATATTTT.

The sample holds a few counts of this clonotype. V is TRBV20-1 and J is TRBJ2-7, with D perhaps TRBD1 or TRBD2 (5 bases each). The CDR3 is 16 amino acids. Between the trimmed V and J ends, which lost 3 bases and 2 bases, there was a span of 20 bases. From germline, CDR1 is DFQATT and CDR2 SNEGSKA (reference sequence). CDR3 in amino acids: CSASSDAGPGPYEQYF. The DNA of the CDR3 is TGCAGTGCTAGTTCTGATGCAGGACCGGGACCCTACGAGCAGTACTTC.